The 8 T cell receptor beta chains in this list originate from one sample, sequenced in a study of radiotherapy plus CTLA-4 blockade in lung cancer. The protocol was immunoSEQ multiplex PCR, while the TCRdb copy is restricted to in-frame clones and leaves out a portion. The sample yields tens of thousands of clones, around 77% seen once. The sample in question was peripheral blood, obtained from a patient treated with radiotherapy plus ipilimumab. The origin of the receptors is a human donor with non-small cell lung cancer whose response to radiotherapy plus ipilimumab could not be evaluated. Some clones in this sample may be carry-over from other donors' samples.

The rearrangement joins TRBV15 to TRBJ1-2, with TRBD1 identical over 9 bases. The V gene end was trimmed by 2 bases and the J gene end by 6 bases; junction bases not matched to a gene: 13. The CDR3 consists of 17 residues. Germline V gives CDR1 LNHNV, CDR2 YYDKDF (reference sequence). CDR3 sequence: CATSRIFWDRERDGYTF. DNA for the CDR3: TGTGCCACCAGCAGAATCTTTTGGGACAGGGAGAGAGATGGCTACACCTTC.

The chain joins TRBV5-4 to TRBJ2-5, with TRBD1 matching over 9 bases. Germline CDR1 and CDR2: SGHNT and YYREEE (reference sequence). The CDR3 loop spans 15 amino acids. The junction had 5 bases not matched to a gene; V was cut back by 0 bases and J by 5 bases. CDR3 in amino acids: CASSLALTGGETQYF. CDR3 in DNA: TGTGCCAGCAGCTTGGCACTGACAGGGGGTGAGACCCAGTACTTC. Full variable domain (missing parts from reference TRBV5-4 and TRBJ2-5): ETGVTQSPTHLIKTRGQQVTLRCSSQSGHNTVSWYQQALGQGPQFIFQYYREEENGRGNFPPRFSGLQFPNYSSELNVNALELDDSALYLCASSLALTGGETQYFGPGTRLLVL.

The chain is built from TRBV29-1 and TRBJ2-2; 8 bases match TRBD2. The germline gives CDR1 SQVTM, CDR2 ANQGSEA. This CDR3 is built from 16 residues. The V segment lost 4 bases and the J segment 2 bases; nucleotides outside the gene matches: 9. CDR3 protein: CSVGSSGGRNTGELFF. The CDR3 DNA is TGCAGCGTTGGGTCCAGCGGGGGTAGAAACACCGGGGAGCTGTTTTTT.

V usage is TRBV7-8 and J usage is TRBJ2-7; D unclear. Germline V gives CDR1 SGHVS, CDR2 FQNEAQ. The length of the CDR3 is 15 residues. The V and J ends lost 0 bases and 5 bases respectively, with 14 bases between them. This CDR3 is CASSLAGNANDEQYF. CDR3 in DNA: TGTGCCAGCAGCTTAGCGGGCAACGCGAACGACGAGCAGTACTTC.

The V and J genes are TRBV6-5 and TRBJ2-7; possible D gene TRBD2, 5 bases. This CDR3 spans 14 amino acids. Germline assignment: CDR1 MNHEY and CDR2 SVGAGI. Trimming took off 7 bases at V and 2 bases at J, with 15 bases between the two ends. For the CDR3, the DNA is TGTGCCAGCACAATCCTAAGAGGGCCCTACGAGCAGTACTTC. It codes for CASTILRGPYEQYF.

This chain joins TRBV6-6 and TRBJ1-2, with D tentatively TRBD1 (6 bases). V was clipped by 4 bases and J by 4 bases, with 10 bases between them. Germline CDR1 reads MNHNY; CDR2 reads SVGAGI (reference sequence). The CDR3 has 13 amino acids. CDR3 DNA: TGTGCCAGCAGTTTATCAGGGGCCTATGGCTACACCTTC. Protein: CASSLSGAYGYTF.

The chain links TRBV5-8 to TRBJ1-2; no firm D call. Germline V CDR1 and CDR2: SGHTS, YDEGEE. V lost 0 bases and J 0 bases, leaving 9 bases between the germline ends. This CDR3 region has 15 residues. CDR3: CASSLALGANYGYTF. CDR3 DNA sequence: TGTGCCAGCAGCTTGGCCCTAGGAGCTAACTATGGCTACACCTTC.

For the CDR3, the DNA is TGTGCCAGCAGTTTAAGCAGTGGACAGGGGGCGTATGGCTACACCTTC. It encodes CASSLSSGQGAYGYTF. The V call is TRBV28, the J call TRBJ1-2, with 11 bases that match TRBD1. V was pared by 2 bases and J by 5 bases, with 7 bases of the junction left unmatched. This CDR3 comprises 16 residues. Germline-derived CDR1 and CDR2 are MDHEN and SYDVKM.